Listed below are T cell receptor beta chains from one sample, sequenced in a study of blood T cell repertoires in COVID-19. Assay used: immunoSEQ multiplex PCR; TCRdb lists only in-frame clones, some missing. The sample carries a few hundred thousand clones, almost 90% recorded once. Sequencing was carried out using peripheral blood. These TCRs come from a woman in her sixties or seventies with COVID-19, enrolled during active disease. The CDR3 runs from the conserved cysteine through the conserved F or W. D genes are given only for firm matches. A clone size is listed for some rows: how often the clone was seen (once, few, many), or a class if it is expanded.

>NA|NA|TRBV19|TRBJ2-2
CASSIARGELFF
TGTGCCAGTAGTATTGCGCGTGGGGAGCTGTTTTTT
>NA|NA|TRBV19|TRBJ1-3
CASTGWSGNTIYF
TGTGCCAGTACAGGGTGGTCTGGAAACACCATATATTTT
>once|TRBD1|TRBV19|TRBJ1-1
CASSIRRGQGNTEAFF
TGTGCCAGTAGTATTCGAAGGGGACAGGGGAACACTGAAGCTTTCTTT
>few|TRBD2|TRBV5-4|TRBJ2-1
CASSLYWQLAAGGNNEQFF
TGTGCCAGCAGCTTGTATTGGCAGCTCGCGGCGGGGGGGAACAATGAGCAGTTCTTC
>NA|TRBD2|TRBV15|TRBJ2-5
CATSRDRAGGLQETQYF
TGTGCCACCAGCAGAGATCGAGCGGGGGGCCTCCAAGAGACCCAGTACTTC
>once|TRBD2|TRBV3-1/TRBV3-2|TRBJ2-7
CASSLGTSGGVYEQYF
TGTGCCAGCAGCCTCGGGACTAGCGGGGGCGTGTACGAGCAGTACTTC
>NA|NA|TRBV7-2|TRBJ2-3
CASSLVSTSTDTQYF
TGTGCCAGCAGCTTAGTGAGCACTAGCACAGATACGCAGTATTTT
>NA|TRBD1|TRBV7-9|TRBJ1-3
CASSDTGEPKGTIYF
TGTGCCAGCAGCGATACAGGGGAACCCAAAGGCACCATATATTTT
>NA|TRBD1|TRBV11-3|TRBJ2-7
CASSSGTGFEQYF
TGTGCCAGCAGTTCCGGGACAGGTTTCGAGCAGTACTTC
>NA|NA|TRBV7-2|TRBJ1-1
CASSFSQLNTEAFF
TGTGCCAGCAGCTTTAGTCAACTGAACACTGAAGCTTTCTTT
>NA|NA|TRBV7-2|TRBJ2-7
CASSLALAYEQYF
TGTGCCAGCAGCTTAGCCCTCGCCTACGAGCAGTACTTC
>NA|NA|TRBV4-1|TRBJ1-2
CASSHRTVGYTF
TGCGCCAGCAGCCACCGTACAGTGGGCTACACCTTC
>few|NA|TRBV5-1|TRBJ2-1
CASSWSGLFGEQFF
TGCGCCAGCAGCTGGAGCGGACTATTTGGTGAGCAGTTCTTC
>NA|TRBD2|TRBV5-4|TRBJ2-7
CASSPDSGGTTYEQYF
TGTGCCAGCAGCCCCGATAGCGGGGGAACTACCTACGAGCAGTACTTC
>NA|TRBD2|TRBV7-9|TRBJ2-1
CASSRPGTTYNEQFF
TGTGCCAGCAGCCGCCCCGGGACTACATACAATGAGCAGTTCTTC
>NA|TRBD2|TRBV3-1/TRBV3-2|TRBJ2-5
CASSPTSGYQETQYF
TGTGCCAGCAGCCCGACTAGCGGCTACCAAGAGACCCAGTACTTC
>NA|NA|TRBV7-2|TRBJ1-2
CASSLIAGGYTF
TGTGCCAGCAGCTTAATAGCCGGTGGCTACACCTTC
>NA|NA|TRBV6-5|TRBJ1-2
CASSLTGYGYTF
TGTGCCAGCAGCCTTACAGGGTATGGCTACACCTTC
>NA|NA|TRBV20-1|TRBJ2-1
CSARDSYKQFF
TGCAGTGCTAGAGATTCGTATAAGCAGTTCTTC
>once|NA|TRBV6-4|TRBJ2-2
CASSVNSQNTGELFF
TGTGCCAGCAGTGTAAACAGCCAGAACACCGGGGAGCTGTTTTTT
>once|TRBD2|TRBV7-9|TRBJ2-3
CASSRTSGGPDTQYF
TGTGCCAGCAGCCGGACTAGCGGGGGTCCAGATACGCAGTATTTT
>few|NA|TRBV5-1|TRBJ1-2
CASSSPSSGYGYTF
TGCGCCAGCAGCTCGCCCTCGAGTGGCTATGGCTACACCTTC
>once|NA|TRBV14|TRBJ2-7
CASSQGLITYEQYF
TGTGCCAGCAGCCAAGGGCTCATTACCTACGAGCAGTACTTC
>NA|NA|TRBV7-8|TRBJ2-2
CASSLARRLWTGELFF
TGTGCCAGCAGCTTAGCCCGGAGGTTGTGGACCGGGGAGCTGTTTTTT
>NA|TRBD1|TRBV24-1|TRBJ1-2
CATSDSDRVGGYTF
TGTGCCACCAGTGATTCAGACAGGGTTGGTGGCTACACCTTC
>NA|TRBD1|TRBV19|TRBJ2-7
CASSYRDRVFGEQYF
TGTGCCAGTAGTTACCGGGACAGGGTATTCGGCGAGCAGTACTTC
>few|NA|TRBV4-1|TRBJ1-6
CASSQNRVFYNSPLHF
TGCGCCAGCAGCCAAAACAGGGTTTTCTATAATTCACCCCTCCACTTT
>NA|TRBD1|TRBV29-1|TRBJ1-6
CSVETGDNSPLHF
TGCAGCGTTGAGACAGGGGATAATTCACCCCTCCACTTT
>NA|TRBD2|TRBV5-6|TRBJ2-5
CASNLRTRSQETQYF
TGTGCCAGCAACCTGCGGACTAGGTCACAAGAGACCCAGTACTTC
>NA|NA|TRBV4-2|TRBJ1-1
CASSQGDSRVPLAF
TGTGCCAGCAGCCAAGGAGACAGCCGGGTGCCCCTCGCCTTT